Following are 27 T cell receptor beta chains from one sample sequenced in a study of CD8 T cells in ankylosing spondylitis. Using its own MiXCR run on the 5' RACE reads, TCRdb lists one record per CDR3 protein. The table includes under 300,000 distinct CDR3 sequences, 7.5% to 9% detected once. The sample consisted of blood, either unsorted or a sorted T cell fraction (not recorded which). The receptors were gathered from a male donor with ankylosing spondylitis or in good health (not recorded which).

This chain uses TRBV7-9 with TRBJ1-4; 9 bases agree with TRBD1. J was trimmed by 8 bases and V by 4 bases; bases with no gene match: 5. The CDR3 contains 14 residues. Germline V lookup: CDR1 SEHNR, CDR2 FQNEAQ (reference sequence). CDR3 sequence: CASSSTGGDEKLFF. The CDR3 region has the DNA TGTGCCAGCAGCTCGACAGGGGGAGACGAAAAACTGTTTTTT. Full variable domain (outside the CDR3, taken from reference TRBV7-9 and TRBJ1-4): DTGVSQNPRHKITKRGQNVTFRCDPISEHNRLYWYRQTLGQGPEFLTYFQNEAQLEKSRLLSDRFSAERPKGSFSTLEIQRTEQGDSAMYLCASSSTGGDEKLFFGSGTQLSVL.

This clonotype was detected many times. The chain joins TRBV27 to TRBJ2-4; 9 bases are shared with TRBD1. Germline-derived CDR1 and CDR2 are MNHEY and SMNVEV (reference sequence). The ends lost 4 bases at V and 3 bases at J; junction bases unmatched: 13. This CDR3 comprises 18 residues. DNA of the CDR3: TGTGCCAGCAGTTCATCTGAGGGACAGGGAAGGGTCAAAAACATTCAGTACTTC. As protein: CASSSSEGQGRVKNIQYF.

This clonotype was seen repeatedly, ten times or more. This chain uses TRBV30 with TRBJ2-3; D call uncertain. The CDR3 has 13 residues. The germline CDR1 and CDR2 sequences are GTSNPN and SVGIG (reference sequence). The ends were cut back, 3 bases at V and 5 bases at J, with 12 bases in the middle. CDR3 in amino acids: CAWRILPGDTQYF. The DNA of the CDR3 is TGTGCCTGGAGAATACTCCCCGGAGATACGCAGTATTTT.

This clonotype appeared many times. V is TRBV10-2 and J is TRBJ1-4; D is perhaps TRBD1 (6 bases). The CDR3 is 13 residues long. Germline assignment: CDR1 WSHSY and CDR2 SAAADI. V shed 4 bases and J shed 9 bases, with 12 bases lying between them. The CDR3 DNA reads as TGCGCCAGCAGTGCCGGACAGCCTCAAAAACTGTTTTTT. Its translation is CASSAGQPQKLFF.

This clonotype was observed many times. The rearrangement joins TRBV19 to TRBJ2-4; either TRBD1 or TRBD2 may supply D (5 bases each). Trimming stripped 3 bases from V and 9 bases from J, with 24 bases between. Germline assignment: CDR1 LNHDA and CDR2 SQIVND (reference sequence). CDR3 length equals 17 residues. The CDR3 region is CASSIREVSRERGIQYF. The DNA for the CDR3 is TGTGCCAGTAGTATTAGAGAGGTCTCCCGGGAAAGGGGCATTCAGTACTTC.

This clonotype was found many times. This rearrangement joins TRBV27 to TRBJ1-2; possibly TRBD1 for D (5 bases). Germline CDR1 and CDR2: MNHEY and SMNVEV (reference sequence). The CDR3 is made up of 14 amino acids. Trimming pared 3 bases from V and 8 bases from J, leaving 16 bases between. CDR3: CASSFIDTGGGYTF. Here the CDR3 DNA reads TGTGCCAGCAGTTTTATCGACACAGGCGGGGGCTACACCTTC.

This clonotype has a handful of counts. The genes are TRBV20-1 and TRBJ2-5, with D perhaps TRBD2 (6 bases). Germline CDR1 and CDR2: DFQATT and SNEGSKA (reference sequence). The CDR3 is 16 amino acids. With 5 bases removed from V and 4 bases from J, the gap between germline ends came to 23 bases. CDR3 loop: CSALAGTHLRGETQYF. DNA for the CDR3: TGCAGTGCTCTCGCCGGGACTCACCTTAGGGGAGAGACCCAGTACTTC.

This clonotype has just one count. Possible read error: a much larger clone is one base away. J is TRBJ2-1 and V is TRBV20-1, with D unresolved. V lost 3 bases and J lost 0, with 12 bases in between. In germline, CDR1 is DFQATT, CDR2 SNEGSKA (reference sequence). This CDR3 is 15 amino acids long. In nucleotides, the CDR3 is TGCAGTGCTAGGGCCCGGCCCAGCTCCTACAATGAGCAGTTCTTC. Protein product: CSARARPSSYNEQFF.

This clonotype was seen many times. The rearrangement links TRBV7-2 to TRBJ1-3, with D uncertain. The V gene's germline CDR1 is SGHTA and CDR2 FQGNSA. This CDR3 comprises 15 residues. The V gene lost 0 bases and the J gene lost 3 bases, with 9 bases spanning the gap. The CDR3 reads CASSLAGRVGNTIYF. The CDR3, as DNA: TGTGCCAGCAGCTTAGCGGGAAGGGTTGGAAACACCATATATTTT.

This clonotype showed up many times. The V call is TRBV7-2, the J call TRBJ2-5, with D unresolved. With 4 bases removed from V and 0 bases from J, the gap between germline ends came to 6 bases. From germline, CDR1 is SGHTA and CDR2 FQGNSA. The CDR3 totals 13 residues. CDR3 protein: CASSSLNQETQYF. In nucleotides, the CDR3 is TGTGCCAGCAGCTCCTTAAACCAAGAGACCCAGTACTTC.

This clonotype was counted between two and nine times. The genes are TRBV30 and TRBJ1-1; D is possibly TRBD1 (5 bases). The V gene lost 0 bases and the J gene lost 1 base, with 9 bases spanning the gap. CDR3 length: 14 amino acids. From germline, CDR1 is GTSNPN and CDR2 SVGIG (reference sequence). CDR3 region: CAWSVGGANTEAFF. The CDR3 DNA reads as TGTGCCTGGAGTGTAGGTGGGGCGAACACTGAAGCTTTCTTT.

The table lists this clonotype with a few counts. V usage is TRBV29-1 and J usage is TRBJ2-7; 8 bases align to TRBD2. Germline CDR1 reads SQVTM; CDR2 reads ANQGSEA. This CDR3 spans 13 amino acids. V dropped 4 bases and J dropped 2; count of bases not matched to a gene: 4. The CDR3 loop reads CSVAGRATYEQYF. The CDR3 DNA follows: TGCAGCGTTGCCGGGAGGGCCACCTACGAGCAGTACTTC.

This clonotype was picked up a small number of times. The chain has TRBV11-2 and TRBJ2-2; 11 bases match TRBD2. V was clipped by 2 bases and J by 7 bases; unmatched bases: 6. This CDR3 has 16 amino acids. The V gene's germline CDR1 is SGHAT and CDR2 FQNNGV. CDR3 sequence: CASSLISGGAVGELFF. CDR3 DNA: TGTGCCAGCAGCTTAATTAGCGGGGGGGCTGTCGGGGAGCTGTTTTTT.

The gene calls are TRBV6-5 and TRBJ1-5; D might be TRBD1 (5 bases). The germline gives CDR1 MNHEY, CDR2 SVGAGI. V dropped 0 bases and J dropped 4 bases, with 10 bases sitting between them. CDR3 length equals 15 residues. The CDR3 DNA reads TGTGCCAGCAGTTACTCGCAGGGATCTAATCAGCCCCAGCATTTT. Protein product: CASSYSQGSNQPQHF.

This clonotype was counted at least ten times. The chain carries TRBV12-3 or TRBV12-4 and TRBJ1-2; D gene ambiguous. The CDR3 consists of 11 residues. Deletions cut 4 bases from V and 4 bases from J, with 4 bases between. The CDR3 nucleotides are TGTGCCAGCAGTTCAATCTATGGCTACACCTTC. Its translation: CASSSIYGYTF.

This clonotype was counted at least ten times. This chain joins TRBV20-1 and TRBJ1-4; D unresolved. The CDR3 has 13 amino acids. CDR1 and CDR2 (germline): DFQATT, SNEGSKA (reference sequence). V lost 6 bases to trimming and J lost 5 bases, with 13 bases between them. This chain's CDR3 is CSASEWANEKLFF. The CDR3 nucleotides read TGCAGTGCCAGCGAATGGGCAAATGAAAAACTGTTTTTT.

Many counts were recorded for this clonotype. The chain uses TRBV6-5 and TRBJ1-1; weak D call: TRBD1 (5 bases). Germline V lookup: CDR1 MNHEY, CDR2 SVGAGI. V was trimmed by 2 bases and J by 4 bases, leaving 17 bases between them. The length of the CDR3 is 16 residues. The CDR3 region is CASSYKSFHGGTEAFF. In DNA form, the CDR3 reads TGTGCCAGCAGTTACAAGTCTTTTCACGGGGGCACTGAAGCTTTCTTT.

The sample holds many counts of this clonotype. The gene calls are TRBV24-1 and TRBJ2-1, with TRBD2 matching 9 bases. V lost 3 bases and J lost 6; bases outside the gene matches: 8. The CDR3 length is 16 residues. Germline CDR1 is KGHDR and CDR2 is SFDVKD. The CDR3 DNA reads TGTGCCACCAGTGATCTTAGCGGGAGAATCCCCAATGAGCAGTTCTTC. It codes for CATSDLSGRIPNEQFF.

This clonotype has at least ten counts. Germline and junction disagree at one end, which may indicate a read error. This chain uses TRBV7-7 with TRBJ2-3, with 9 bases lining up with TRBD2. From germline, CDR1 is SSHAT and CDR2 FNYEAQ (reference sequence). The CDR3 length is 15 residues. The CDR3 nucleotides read TGTGCTAGCAGCTTCAGTCTAGCGGGAACAGATACGCAGTATTTT. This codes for CASSFSLAGTDTQYF. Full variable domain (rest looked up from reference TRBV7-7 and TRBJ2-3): GAGVSQSPRYKVTKRGQDVTLRCDPISSHATLYWYQQALGQGPEFLTYFNYEAQPDKSGLPSDRFSAERPEGSISTLTIQRTEQRDSAMYRCASSFSLAGTDTQYFGPGTRLTVL.

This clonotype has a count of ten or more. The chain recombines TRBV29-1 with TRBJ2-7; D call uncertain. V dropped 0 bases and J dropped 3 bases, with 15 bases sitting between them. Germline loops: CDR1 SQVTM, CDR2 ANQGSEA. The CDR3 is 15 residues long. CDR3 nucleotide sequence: TGCAGCGTTGAAGAGGGCGGCAACCAAGACTACGAGCAGTACTTC. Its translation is CSVEEGGNQDYEQYF.

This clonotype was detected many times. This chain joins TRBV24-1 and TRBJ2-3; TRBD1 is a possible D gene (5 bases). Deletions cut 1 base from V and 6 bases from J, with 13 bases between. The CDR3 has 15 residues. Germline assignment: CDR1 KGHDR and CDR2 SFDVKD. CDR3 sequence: CATSDFGAGMDTQYF. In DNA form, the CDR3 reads TGTGCCACCAGTGATTTTGGGGCAGGGATGGATACGCAGTATTTT.

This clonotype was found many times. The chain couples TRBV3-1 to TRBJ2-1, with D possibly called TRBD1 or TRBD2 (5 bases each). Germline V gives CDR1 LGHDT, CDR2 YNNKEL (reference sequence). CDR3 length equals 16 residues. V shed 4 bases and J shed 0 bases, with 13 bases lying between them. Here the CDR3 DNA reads TGTGCCAGCAGCCCGAGGGACGGTAGCTCCTACAATGAGCAGTTCTTC. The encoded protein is CASSPRDGSSYNEQFF.

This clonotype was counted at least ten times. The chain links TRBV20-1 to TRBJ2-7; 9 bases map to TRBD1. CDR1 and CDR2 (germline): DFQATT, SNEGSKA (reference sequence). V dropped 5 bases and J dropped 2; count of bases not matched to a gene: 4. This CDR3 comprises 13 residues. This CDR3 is CSASGTGTYEQYF. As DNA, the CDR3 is TGCAGTGCTTCCGGGACAGGGACCTACGAGCAGTACTTC.

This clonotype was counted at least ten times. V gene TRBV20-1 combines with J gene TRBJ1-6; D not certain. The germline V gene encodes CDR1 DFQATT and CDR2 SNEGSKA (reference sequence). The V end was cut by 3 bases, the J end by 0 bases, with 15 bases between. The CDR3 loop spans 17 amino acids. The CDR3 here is CSARPAGRSSYNSPLHF. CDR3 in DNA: TGCAGTGCTAGGCCGGCGGGGAGAAGCTCCTATAATTCACCCCTCCACTTT.

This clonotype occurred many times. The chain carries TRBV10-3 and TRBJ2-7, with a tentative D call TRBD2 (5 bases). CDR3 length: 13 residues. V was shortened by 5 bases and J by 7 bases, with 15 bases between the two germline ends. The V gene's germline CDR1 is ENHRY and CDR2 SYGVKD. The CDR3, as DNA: TGTGCCATCAGTCAGCCGCCCGGAGGTGAGCAGTACTTC. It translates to CAISQPPGGEQYF.

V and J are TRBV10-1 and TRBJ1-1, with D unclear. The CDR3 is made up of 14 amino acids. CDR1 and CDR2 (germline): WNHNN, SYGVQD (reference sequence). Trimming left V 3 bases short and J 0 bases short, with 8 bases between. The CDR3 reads CASSDRPMNTEAFF. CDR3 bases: TGCGCCAGCAGTGACAGACCCATGAACACTGAAGCTTTCTTT.

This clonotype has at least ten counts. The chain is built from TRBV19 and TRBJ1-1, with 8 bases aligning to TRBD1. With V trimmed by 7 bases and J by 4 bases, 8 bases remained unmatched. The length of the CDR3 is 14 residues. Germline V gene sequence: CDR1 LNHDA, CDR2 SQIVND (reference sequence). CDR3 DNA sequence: TGTGCCAGTACGTTCTTGACAGGGGCCACTGAAGCTTTCTTT. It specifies CASTFLTGATEAFF.